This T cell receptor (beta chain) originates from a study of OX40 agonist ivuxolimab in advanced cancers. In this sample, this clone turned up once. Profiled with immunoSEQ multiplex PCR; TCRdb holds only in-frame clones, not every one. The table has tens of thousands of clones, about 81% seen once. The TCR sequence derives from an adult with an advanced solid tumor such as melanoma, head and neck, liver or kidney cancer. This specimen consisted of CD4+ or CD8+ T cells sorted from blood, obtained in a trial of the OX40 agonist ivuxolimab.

CDR3 DNA: TGTGCCAGCAGCGAAAGGAAACAGGGTGGGTTACCTGGGGCCAACGTCCTGACTTTC. Amino acid sequence: CASSERKQGGLPGANVLTF. The genes are TRBV9 and TRBJ2-6; possibly TRBD1 for D (6 bases). The CDR3 runs to 19 residues. Germline lookup yields CDR1 SGDLS and CDR2 YYNGEE. The V gene lost 3 bases and the J gene lost 2 bases, with 21 bases spanning the gap.